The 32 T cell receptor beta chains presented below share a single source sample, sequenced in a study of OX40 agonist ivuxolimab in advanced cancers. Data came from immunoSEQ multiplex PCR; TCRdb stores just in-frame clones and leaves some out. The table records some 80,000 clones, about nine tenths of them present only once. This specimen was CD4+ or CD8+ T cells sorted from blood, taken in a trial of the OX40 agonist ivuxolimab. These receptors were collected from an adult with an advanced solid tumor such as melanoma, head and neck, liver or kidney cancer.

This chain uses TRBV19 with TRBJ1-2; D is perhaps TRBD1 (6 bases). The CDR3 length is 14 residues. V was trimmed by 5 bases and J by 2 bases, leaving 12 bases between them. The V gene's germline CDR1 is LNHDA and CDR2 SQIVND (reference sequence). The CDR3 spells CASSSGGPNYGYTF. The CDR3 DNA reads TGTGCCAGTAGTTCGGGGGGGCCGAACTATGGCTACACCTTC.

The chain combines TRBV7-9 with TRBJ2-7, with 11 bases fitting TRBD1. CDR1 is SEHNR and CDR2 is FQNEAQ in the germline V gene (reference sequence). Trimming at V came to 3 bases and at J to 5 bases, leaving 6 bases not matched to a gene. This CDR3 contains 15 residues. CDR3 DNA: TGTGCCAGCAGCTTTATAGGGACAGGGGGTGACGAGCAGTACTTC. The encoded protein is CASSFIGTGGDEQYF.

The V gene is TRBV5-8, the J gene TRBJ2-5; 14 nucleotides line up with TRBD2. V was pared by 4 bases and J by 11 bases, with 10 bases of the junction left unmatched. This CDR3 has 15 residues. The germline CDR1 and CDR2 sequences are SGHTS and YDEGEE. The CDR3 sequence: CASSPWTSGRQEQYF. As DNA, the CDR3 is TGTGCCAGCAGCCCATGGACTAGCGGGAGGCAAGAGCAGTACTTC.

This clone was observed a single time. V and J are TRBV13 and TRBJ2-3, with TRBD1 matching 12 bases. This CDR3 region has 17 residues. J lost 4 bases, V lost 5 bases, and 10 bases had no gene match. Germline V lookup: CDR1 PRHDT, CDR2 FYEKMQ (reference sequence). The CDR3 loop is CASSPLIWDRGPDTQYF. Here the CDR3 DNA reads TGTGCCAGCAGCCCCCTCATTTGGGACAGGGGGCCAGATACGCAGTATTTT.

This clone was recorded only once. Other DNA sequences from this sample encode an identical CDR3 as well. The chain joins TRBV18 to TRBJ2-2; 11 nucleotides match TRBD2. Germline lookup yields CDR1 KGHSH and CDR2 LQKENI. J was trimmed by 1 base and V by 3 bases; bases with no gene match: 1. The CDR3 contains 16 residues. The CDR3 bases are TGTGCCAGCTCACCGGGGACTAGCGGGAACACCGGGGAGCTGTTTTTT. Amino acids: CASSPGTSGNTGELFF.

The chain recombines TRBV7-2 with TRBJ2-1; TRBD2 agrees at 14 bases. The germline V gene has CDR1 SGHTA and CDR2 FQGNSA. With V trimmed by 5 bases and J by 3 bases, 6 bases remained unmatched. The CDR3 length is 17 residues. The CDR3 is CASSHRTSGRHYNEQFF. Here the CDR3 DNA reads TGTGCCAGCAGCCACAGGACTAGCGGGAGGCACTACAATGAGCAGTTCTTC. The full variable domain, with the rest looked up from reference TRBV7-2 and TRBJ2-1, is GAGVSQSPSNKVTEKGKDVELRCDPISGHTALYWYRQSLGQGLEFLIYFQGNSAPDKSGLPSDRFSAERTGGSVSTLTIQRTQQEDSAVYLCASSHRTSGRHYNEQFFGPGTRLTVL.

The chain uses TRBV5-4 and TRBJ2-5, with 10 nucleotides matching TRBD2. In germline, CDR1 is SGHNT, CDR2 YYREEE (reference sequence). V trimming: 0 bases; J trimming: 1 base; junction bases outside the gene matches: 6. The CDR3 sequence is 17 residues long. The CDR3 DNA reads TGTGCCAGCAGCTTGGATTACGGGACTAGCGCCCAAGAGACCCAGTACTTC. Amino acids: CASSLDYGTSAQETQYF.

As DNA, the CDR3 is TGTGCCAGCAGTGTCCCGGGTAGCGGGAGATACGAGCAGTACTTC. It encodes CASSVPGSGRYEQYF. The J gene is TRBJ2-7, the V gene TRBV25-1; 9 nucleotides line up with TRBD2. V lost 4 bases, J lost 4 bases, and 8 bases stayed unmatched. CDR1 is MGHDK, CDR2 SYGVNS, per germline. The CDR3 spans 15 residues.

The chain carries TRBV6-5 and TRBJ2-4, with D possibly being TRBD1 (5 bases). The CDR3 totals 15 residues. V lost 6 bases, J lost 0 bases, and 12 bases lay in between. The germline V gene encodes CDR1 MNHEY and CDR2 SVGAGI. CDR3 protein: CASRESGIAKNIQYF. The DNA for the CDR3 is TGTGCCAGCAGAGAGTCAGGGATAGCCAAAAACATTCAGTACTTC.

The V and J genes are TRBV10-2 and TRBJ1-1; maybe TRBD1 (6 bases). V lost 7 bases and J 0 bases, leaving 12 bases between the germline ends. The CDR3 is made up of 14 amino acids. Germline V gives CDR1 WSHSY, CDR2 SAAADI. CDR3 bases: TGCGCCAGCATTAGACAGGCCATGAACACTGAAGCTTTCTTT. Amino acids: CASIRQAMNTEAFF.

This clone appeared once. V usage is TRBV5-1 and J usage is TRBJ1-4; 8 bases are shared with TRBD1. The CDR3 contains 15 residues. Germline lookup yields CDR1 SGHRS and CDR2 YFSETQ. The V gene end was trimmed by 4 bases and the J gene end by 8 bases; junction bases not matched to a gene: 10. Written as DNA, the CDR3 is TGCGCCAGCAGCACCCGACAGGGGAGGGAGGAAAAACTGTTTTTT. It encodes CASSTRQGREEKLFF.

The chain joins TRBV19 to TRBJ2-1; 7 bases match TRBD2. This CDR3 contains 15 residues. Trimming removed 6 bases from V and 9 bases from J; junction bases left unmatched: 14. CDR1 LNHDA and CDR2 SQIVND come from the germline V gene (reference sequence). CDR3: CASSISSGPRGEQFF. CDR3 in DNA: TGTGCCAGTAGCATCTCTAGCGGCCCACGAGGTGAGCAGTTCTTC.

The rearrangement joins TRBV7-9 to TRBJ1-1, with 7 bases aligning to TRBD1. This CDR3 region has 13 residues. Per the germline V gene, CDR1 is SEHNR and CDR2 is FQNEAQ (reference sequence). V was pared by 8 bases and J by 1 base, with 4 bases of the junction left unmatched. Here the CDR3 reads CASETGTNTEAFF. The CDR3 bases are TGTGCCAGCGAGACAGGGACGAACACTGAAGCTTTCTTT.

CDR3 in amino acids: CASSQGALNEQYF. The CDR3 nucleotides are TGCGCCAGCAGTCAGGGGGCTTTGAACGAGCAGTACTTC. V is TRBV10-1 and J is TRBJ2-7; 8 positions match TRBD1. With V trimmed by 5 bases and J by 5 bases, 5 bases remained unmatched. The germline gives CDR1 WNHNN, CDR2 SYGVQD (reference sequence). CDR3 length: 13 amino acids.

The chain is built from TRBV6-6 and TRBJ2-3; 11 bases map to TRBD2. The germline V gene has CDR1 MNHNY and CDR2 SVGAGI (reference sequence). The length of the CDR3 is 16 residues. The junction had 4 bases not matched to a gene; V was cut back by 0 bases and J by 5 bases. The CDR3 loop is CASSYSIGLAGDTQYF. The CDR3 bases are TGTGCCAGCAGTTACTCGATTGGACTAGCGGGAGATACGCAGTATTTT.

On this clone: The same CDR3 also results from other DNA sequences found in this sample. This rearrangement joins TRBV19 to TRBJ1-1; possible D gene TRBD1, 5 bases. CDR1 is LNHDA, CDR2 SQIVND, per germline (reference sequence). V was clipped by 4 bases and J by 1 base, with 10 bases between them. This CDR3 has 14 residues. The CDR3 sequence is CASSRTGGNTEAFF. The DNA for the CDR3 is TGTGCCAGTAGTAGAACGGGGGGGAACACTGAAGCTTTCTTT.

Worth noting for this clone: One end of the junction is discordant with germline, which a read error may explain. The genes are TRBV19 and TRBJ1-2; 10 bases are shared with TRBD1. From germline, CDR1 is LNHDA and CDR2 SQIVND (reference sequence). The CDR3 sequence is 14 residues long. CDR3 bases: TGTGCCAGTAGCATAGGGGGACAGGGGACTGGCTACACCTTC. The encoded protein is CASSIGGQGTGYTF. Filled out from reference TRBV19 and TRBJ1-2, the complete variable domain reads DGGITQSPKYLFRKEGQNVTLSCEQNLNHDAMYWYRQDPGQGLRLIYYSQIVNDFQKGDIAEGYSVSREKKESFPLTVTSAQKNPTAFYLCASSIGGQGTGYTFGSGTRLTVV.

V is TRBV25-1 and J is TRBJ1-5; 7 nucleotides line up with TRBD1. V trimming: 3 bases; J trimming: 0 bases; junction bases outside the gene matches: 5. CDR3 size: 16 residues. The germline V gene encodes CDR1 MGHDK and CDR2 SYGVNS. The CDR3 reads CASSESTGVSNQPQHF. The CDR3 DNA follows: TGTGCCAGCAGTGAGTCTACAGGGGTTAGCAATCAGCCCCAGCATTTT.

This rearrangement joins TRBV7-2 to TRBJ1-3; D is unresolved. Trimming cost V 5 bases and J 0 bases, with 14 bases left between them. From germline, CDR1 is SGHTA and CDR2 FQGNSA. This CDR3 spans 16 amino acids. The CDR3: CASSPPGLNSGNTIYF. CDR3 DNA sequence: TGTGCCAGCAGCCCGCCTGGTTTAAACTCTGGAAACACCATATATTTT.

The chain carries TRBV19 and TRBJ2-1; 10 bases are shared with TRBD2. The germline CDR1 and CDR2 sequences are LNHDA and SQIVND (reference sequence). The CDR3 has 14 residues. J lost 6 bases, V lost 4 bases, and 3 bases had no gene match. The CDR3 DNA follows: TGTGCCAGTAGTACTAGCGGGAGTGGCAATGAGCAGTTCTTC. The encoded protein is CASSTSGSGNEQFF. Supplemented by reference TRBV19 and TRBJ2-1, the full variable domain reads DGGITQSPKYLFRKEGQNVTLSCEQNLNHDAMYWYRQDPGQGLRLIYYSQIVNDFQKGDIAEGYSVSREKKESFPLTVTSAQKNPTAFYLCASSTSGSGNEQFFGPGTRLTVL.

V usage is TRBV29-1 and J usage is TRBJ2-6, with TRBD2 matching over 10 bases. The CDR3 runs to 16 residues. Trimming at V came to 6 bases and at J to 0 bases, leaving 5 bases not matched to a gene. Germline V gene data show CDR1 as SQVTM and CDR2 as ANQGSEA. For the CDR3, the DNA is TGCAGCGTCAGAGGACTAGCGGTCTCTGGGGCCAACGTCCTGACTTTC. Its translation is CSVRGLAVSGANVLTF.

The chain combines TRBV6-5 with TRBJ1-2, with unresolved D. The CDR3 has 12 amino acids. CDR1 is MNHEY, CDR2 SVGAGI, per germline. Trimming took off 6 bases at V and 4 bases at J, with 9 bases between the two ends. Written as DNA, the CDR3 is TGTGCCAGCAGCGATCTCCCCTATGGCTACACCTTC. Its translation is CASSDLPYGYTF.

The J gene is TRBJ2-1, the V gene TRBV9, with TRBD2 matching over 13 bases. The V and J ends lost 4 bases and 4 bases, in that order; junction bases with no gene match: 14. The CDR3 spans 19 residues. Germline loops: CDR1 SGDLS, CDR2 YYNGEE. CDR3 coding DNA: TGTGCCAGCAGCCCCCAACTAGCGGGAGGGCAATTAGTGTACAATGAGCAGTTCTTC. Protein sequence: CASSPQLAGGQLVYNEQFF.

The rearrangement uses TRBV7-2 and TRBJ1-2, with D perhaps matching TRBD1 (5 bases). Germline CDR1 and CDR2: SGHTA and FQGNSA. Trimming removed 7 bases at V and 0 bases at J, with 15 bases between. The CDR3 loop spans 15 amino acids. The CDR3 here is CASTRPGGSNYGYTF. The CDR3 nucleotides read TGTGCCAGCACCCGCCCGGGGGGGTCTAACTATGGCTACACCTTC.

In DNA, the CDR3 is TGTGCCAGCAGTTACTCTGGGGCCAACGTCCTGACTTTC. Encoded protein: CASSYSGANVLTF. The chain couples TRBV6-5 to TRBJ2-6; D call uncertain. Germline lookup yields CDR1 MNHEY and CDR2 SVGAGI. Trimming cost V 0 bases and J 3 bases, with 0 bases left between them. This CDR3 has 13 residues.

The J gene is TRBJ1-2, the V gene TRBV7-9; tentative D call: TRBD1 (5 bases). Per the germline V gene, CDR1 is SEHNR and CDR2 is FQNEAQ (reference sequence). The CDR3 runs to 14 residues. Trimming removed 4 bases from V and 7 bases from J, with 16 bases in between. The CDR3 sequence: CASSSQQVGAGYTF. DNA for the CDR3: TGTGCCAGCAGCTCCCAACAGGTTGGCGCTGGCTACACCTTC.

As DNA, the CDR3 is TGTGCCACCGTGGAATCGAACACCGGGGAGCTGTTTTTT. Its protein is CATVESNTGELFF. This chain joins TRBV25-1 and TRBJ2-2; D gene uncertain. Trimming removed 10 bases from V and 0 bases from J, with 9 bases in between. CDR1 is MGHDK, CDR2 SYGVNS, per germline. The CDR3 has 13 residues.

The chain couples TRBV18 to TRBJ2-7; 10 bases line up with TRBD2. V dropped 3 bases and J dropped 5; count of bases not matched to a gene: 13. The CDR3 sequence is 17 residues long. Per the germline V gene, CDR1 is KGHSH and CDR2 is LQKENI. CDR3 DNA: TGTGCCAGCTCACCTGGCCCTCTATCTAGCGGGAGCAACGAGCAGTACTTC. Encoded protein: CASSPGPLSSGSNEQYF.

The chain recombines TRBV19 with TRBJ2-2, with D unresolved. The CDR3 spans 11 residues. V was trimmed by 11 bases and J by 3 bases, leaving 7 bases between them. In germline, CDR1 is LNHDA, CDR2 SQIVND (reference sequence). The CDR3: CAVGYTGELFF. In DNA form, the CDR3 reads TGTGCCGTAGGGTACACCGGGGAGCTGTTTTTT.

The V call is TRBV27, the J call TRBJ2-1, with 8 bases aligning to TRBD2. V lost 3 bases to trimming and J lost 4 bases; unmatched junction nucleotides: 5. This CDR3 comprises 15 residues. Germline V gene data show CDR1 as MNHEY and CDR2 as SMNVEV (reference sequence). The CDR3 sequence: CASSFRGGLYNEQFF. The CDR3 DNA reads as TGTGCCAGCAGTTTCCGGGGGGGATTATACAATGAGCAGTTCTTC.

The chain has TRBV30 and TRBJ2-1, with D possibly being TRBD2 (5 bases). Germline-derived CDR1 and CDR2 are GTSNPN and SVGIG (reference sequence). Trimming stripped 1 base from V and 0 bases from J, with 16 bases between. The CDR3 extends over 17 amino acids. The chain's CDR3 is CAWSEMTPRGSYNEQFF. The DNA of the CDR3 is TGTGCCTGGAGTGAAATGACGCCCCGGGGCTCCTACAATGAGCAGTTCTTC.

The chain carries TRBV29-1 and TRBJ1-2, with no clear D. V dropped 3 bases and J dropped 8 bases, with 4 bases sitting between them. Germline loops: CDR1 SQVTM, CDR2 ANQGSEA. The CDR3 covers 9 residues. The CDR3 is CSVEWGYTF. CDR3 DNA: TGCAGCGTTGAGTGGGGCTACACCTTC.